What follows are 20 T cell receptor beta chains derived from one specimen sequenced in a study of blood T cell repertoires in COVID-19. Clones were sequenced by immunoSEQ multiplex PCR, and TCRdb holds only the in-frame ones, with some missing. Counted here are roughly 190,000 clones, 70% to 90% occurring once; the ten biggest clones make up around 5.5%. The sequencing sample was made of peripheral blood. The source of these receptors is a woman aged 70 to 79 with active or convalescent COVID-19.

The chain joins TRBV2 to TRBJ2-3, with a possible D match to TRBD2 (6 bases). This CDR3 region has 13 residues. The V and J ends lost 6 bases and 0 bases respectively, with 7 bases between them. Per the germline V gene, CDR1 is SNHLY and CDR2 is FYNNEI. The CDR3: CASRGGSTDTQYF. CDR3 nucleotide sequence: TGTGCCAGCAGGGGGGGTAGCACAGATACGCAGTATTTT.

The rearrangement joins TRBV30 to TRBJ1-3; D is ambiguous. With 2 bases removed from V and 1 base from J, the gap between germline ends came to 9 bases. The length of the CDR3 is 14 residues. Germline CDR1 is GTSNPN and CDR2 is SVGIG (reference sequence). The CDR3 region is CAWSPRTSGNTIYF. The CDR3 DNA is TGTGCCTGGAGTCCCAGGACTTCTGGAAACACCATATATTTT.

The V call is TRBV23-1, the J call TRBJ2-2; TRBD1 aligns across 10 bases. TRBV23-1 is recorded as an ORF, its role being uncertain. The CDR3 sequence is 18 residues long. J was trimmed by 1 base and V by 3 bases; bases with no gene match: 8. The CDR3 DNA is TGCGCCAGCAGTCACTCCATACGGACAGGGGGGAACACCGGGGAGCTGTTTTTT. The encoded protein is CASSHSIRTGGNTGELFF.

The rearrangement links TRBV4-1 to TRBJ2-1; 7 bases align to TRBD2. Trimming at V came to 2 bases and at J to 8 bases, leaving 12 bases not matched to a gene. The CDR3 extends over 16 amino acids. Germline CDR1 MGHRA, CDR2 YSYEKL. The CDR3: CASSQPRGGRRDEQFF. As DNA, the CDR3 is TGCGCCAGCAGCCAACCCCGGGGCGGGAGACGCGATGAGCAGTTCTTC.

This clone occurred once. The genes are TRBV11-2 and TRBJ2-5; possibly TRBD2 for D (6 bases). CDR1 SGHAT and CDR2 FQNNGV come from the germline V gene. This CDR3 has 15 residues. V was cut by 4 bases and J by 5 bases, with 17 bases left in between. Here the CDR3 reads CASSWTRREGETQYF. CDR3 coding DNA: TGTGCCAGCAGCTGGACCAGGCGGGAAGGGGAGACCCAGTACTTC.

The rearrangement joins TRBV7-9 to TRBJ1-2, with D unclear. The germline CDR1 and CDR2 sequences are SEHNR and FQNEAQ (reference sequence). Trimming removed 5 bases from V and 4 bases from J, with 17 bases in between. The CDR3 consists of 15 residues. CDR3 loop: CASSRSTDSAYGYTF. In DNA, the CDR3 is TGTGCCAGCAGCCGTAGTACGGACTCCGCCTATGGCTACACCTTC.

In this sample, this clone turned up once. The chain couples TRBV19 to TRBJ2-1; D perhaps matches TRBD1 (6 bases). The V end was cut by 5 bases, the J end by 0 bases, with 11 bases between. Germline-derived CDR1 and CDR2 are LNHDA and SQIVND (reference sequence). This CDR3 spans 15 amino acids. CDR3 residues: CASSQGRSSYNEQFF. CDR3 coding DNA: TGTGCCAGTAGTCAGGGGCGGAGCTCCTACAATGAGCAGTTCTTC.

The chain carries TRBV2 and TRBJ2-3; TRBD2 agrees at 11 bases. This CDR3 spans 16 amino acids. The junction had 5 bases not matched to a gene; V was cut back by 2 bases and J by 4 bases. Germline CDR1 reads SNHLY; CDR2 reads FYNNEI. The chain's CDR3 is CASSERLAGGSDTQYF. The CDR3 nucleotides read TGTGCCAGCAGTGAACGGCTAGCGGGAGGTTCAGATACGCAGTATTTT. Complete variable domain (other parts from reference TRBV2 and TRBJ2-3): EPEVTQTPSHQVTQMGQEVILRCVPISNHLYFYWYRQILGQKVEFLVSFYNNEISEKSEIFDDQFSVERPDGSNFTLKIRSTKLEDSAMYFCASSERLAGGSDTQYFGPGTRLTVL.

The chain combines TRBV7-9 with TRBJ1-5; D call uncertain. This CDR3 comprises 13 residues. Trimming removed 6 bases at V and 4 bases at J, with 10 bases between. Germline CDR1 is SEHNR and CDR2 is FQNEAQ (reference sequence). The DNA for the CDR3 is TGTGCCAGCAGTCAAGGAGCGAATCAGCCCCAGCATTTT. Protein product: CASSQGANQPQHF.

The rearrangement uses TRBV7-2 and TRBJ2-3, with a tentative D call TRBD1 (5 bases). Germline CDR1 and CDR2: SGHTA and FQGNSA. Trimming removed 3 bases at V and 6 bases at J, with 13 bases between. CDR3 length: 14 residues. The CDR3 coding sequence is TGTGCCAGCAGCTTGGAAAGGGGTCGCGATACGCAGTATTTT. Protein sequence: CASSLERGRDTQYF.

The J gene is TRBJ1-2, the V gene TRBV9; tentatively, D is TRBD1 (5 bases). The germline V gene encodes CDR1 SGDLS and CDR2 YYNGEE. V shed 5 bases and J shed 8 bases, with 10 bases lying between them. CDR3 length: 11 amino acids. CDR3: CASSPGKGYTF. The CDR3 DNA is TGTGCCAGCAGTCCAGGGAAGGGCTACACCTTC.

This sequence joins TRBV15 and TRBJ1-1, with D unresolved. Trimming took off 5 bases at V and 2 bases at J, with 15 bases between the two ends. The germline CDR1 and CDR2 sequences are LNHNV and YYDKDF (reference sequence). The CDR3 sequence is 15 residues long. CDR3 amino acids: CATSSRSGANTEAFF. The CDR3 region has the DNA TGTGCCACCAGCTCCCGGTCGGGAGCAAACACTGAAGCTTTCTTT.

The chain recombines TRBV14 with TRBJ2-7, with 8 positions matching TRBD1. From germline, CDR1 is SGHDN and CDR2 FVKESK. Unmatched junction bases numbered 1, after V lost 5 bases and J lost 1 base. CDR3 length: 13 residues. The CDR3 loop is CASSRQGSYEQYF. The CDR3 coding sequence is TGTGCCAGCAGCAGACAGGGGTCCTACGAGCAGTACTTC.

This clone was seen more than once but under ten times. The rearrangement joins TRBV28 to TRBJ2-1; TRBD2 might be the D (6 bases). Between the trimmed V and J ends, which lost 2 bases and 7 bases, there was a span of 15 bases. This CDR3 region has 15 residues. Germline CDR1 and CDR2: MDHEN and SYDVKM. CDR3 residues: CASSLAVPAGNEQFF. CDR3 nucleotide sequence: TGTGCCAGCAGTTTAGCGGTTCCCGCGGGGAATGAGCAGTTCTTC.

The chain has TRBV10-3 and TRBJ2-5, with TRBD2 matching 7 bases. Germline V gene lookup returns CDR1 ENHRY and CDR2 SYGVKD. V gave up 4 bases and J gave up 4 bases; unmatched junction bases: 12. This CDR3 spans 16 amino acids. The CDR3 coding sequence is TGTGCCATCAGTGTAGGGCAGCGGGGCCATACAGAGACCCAGTACTTC. This encodes CAISVGQRGHTETQYF.

V gene TRBV6-5 combines with J gene TRBJ2-1, with D perhaps TRBD2 (7 bases). The germline V gene has CDR1 MNHEY and CDR2 SVGAGI. V was clipped by 6 bases and J by 5 bases, with 17 bases between them. There are 15 residues in the CDR3. CDR3 DNA sequence: TGTGCCAGCAGCAGGGGTCTAGCGGATCACAATGAGCAGTTCTTC. Translating gives CASSRGLADHNEQFF.

CDR3 in DNA: TGTGCCAGAAAGACAGGGCTCTATGGCTACACCTTC. This translates into CARKTGLYGYTF. J is TRBJ1-2 and V is TRBV6-5; 7 bases are shared with TRBD1. This CDR3 is built from 12 residues. V lost 9 bases to trimming and J lost 4 bases; unmatched junction nucleotides: 5. CDR1 MNHEY and CDR2 SVGAGI come from the germline V gene.

This rearrangement joins TRBV7-9 to TRBJ2-2, with 7 bases lining up with TRBD2. Trimming at V came to 4 bases and at J to 5 bases, leaving 7 bases not matched to a gene. Looked up from germline, CDR1 is SEHNR and CDR2 is FQNEAQ (reference sequence). The CDR3 extends over 15 amino acids. In nucleotides, the CDR3 is TGTGCCAGCAGCTGGGGCGGGAGTATAACCGGGGAGCTGTTTTTT. Amino acids: CASSWGGSITGELFF.

V is TRBV5-1 and J is TRBJ2-3; D might be TRBD2 (5 bases). The CDR3 is made up of 15 amino acids. Between the trimmed V and J ends, which lost 3 bases and 2 bases, there was a span of 13 bases. Germline V gene sequence: CDR1 SGHRS, CDR2 YFSETQ. The CDR3 is CASSSGLPNTDTQYF. The CDR3 nucleotides read TGCGCCAGCAGCTCCGGACTCCCTAACACAGATACGCAGTATTTT.

The chain recombines TRBV29-1 with TRBJ2-6; D is possibly TRBD1 (6 bases). The V end was cut by 3 bases, the J end by 1 base, with 10 bases between. Germline CDR1 reads SQVTM; CDR2 reads ANQGSEA. This CDR3 has 15 amino acids. For the CDR3, the DNA is TGCAGCGTTGATGTAGGGGGATCTGGGGCCAACGTCCTGACTTTC. Translation gives CSVDVGGSGANVLTF.